What follows are 18 T cell receptor beta chains derived from one specimen sequenced in a study of T cell responses to AZD1222 COVID-19 vaccine. Here immunoSEQ multiplex PCR was the method, and the copy in TCRdb shows in-frame clones only, minus some. The table lists some 140,000 clones, under 95% of them singletons. The sample consisted of peripheral blood, taken on day 0 of AZD1222 vaccination. Receptors originate from an adult in good health.

This chain links TRBV7-8 with TRBJ1-5, with 7 bases lining up with TRBD1. From germline, CDR1 is SGHVS and CDR2 FQNEAQ. J lost 2 bases, V lost 2 bases, and 6 bases had no gene match. The CDR3 length is 16 residues. CDR3 DNA sequence: TGTGCCAGCAGCTTAAGACAGGGTACTGGCAATCAGCCCCAGCATTTT. Translated, it gives CASSLRQGTGNQPQHF.

The chain couples TRBV7-2 to TRBJ2-2, with 8 nucleotides matching TRBD2. CDR1 is SGHTA, CDR2 FQGNSA, per germline. The ends lost 4 bases at V and 1 base at J; junction bases unmatched: 2. CDR3 length: 15 amino acids. The CDR3 region has the DNA TGTGCCAGCAGCTGGACTAGCCAGAACACCGGGGAGCTGTTTTTT. It specifies CASSWTSQNTGELFF.

This chain connects TRBV28 to TRBJ2-3, with D hard to call. The CDR3 length is 14 residues. Per germline, CDR1 MDHEN and CDR2 SYDVKM. V lost 1 base and J 7 bases, leaving 12 bases between the germline ends. The CDR3 loop reads CASSLSPMINTQYF. The CDR3 DNA follows: TGTGCCAGCAGTTTATCTCCAATGATCAATACGCAGTATTTT.

The sample holds one count of this clone. The chain couples TRBV6-4 to TRBJ1-1, with 7 bases lining up with TRBD1. This CDR3 comprises 14 residues. CDR1 is MRHNA and CDR2 is SNTAGT in the germline V gene. With 4 bases clipped from V and 2 bases from J, the junction kept 4 bases outside the gene matches. CDR3 bases: TGTGCCAGCAGTGCCGACAGGGTAAACACTGAAGCTTTCTTT. Translated: CASSADRVNTEAFF.

The rearrangement links TRBV6-5 to TRBJ2-3; D is perhaps TRBD1 (5 bases). V was clipped by 2 bases and J by 2 bases, with 8 bases between them. This CDR3 is built from 14 residues. Germline CDR1 is MNHEY and CDR2 is SVGAGI. The CDR3 loop is CASSYGANTDTQYF. The CDR3 bases are TGTGCCAGCAGTTACGGGGCCAACACAGATACGCAGTATTTT.

The V gene is TRBV5-5, the J gene TRBJ2-5; perhaps TRBD1 as D (6 bases). The V and J ends lost 4 bases and 1 base respectively, with 14 bases between them. The CDR3 runs 15 residues. Germline V lookup: CDR1 SGHKS, CDR2 YYEKEE (reference sequence). The CDR3 DNA reads TGTGCCAGCAGCCCTACGACAGGAATCCAAGAGACCCAGTACTTC. The encoded protein is CASSPTTGIQETQYF.

The chain carries TRBV29-1 and TRBJ1-3, with D possibly matching TRBD1 (5 bases). The germline CDR1 and CDR2 sequences are SQVTM and ANQGSEA. V lost 6 bases and J 0 bases, leaving 12 bases between the germline ends. The CDR3 loop spans 14 amino acids. The CDR3 loop reads CSVSRDFSGNTIYF. The CDR3 coding sequence is TGCAGCGTGAGCAGGGATTTCTCTGGAAACACCATATATTTT.

The V and J genes are TRBV6-1 and TRBJ2-3; D remains unclear. V shed 1 base and J shed 1 base, with 6 bases lying between them. The CDR3 runs to 14 residues. Germline V gene sequence: CDR1 MNHNS, CDR2 SASEGT. The CDR3 DNA reads as TGTGCCAGCAGTGAAGTCGACGGCACAGATACGCAGTATTTT. Translating it yields CASSEVDGTDTQYF.

The chain couples TRBV6-5 to TRBJ1-2, with unresolved D. The V end was cut by 0 bases, the J end by 8 bases, with 16 bases between. The CDR3 runs to 15 residues. The germline V gene encodes CDR1 MNHEY and CDR2 SVGAGI. The chain's CDR3 is CASSYSGSTFGGYTF. Written as DNA, the CDR3 is TGTGCCAGCAGTTACTCGGGAAGTACCTTTGGGGGCTACACCTTC.

This sequence joins TRBV19 and TRBJ1-6, with D perhaps matching TRBD1 (6 bases). This CDR3 is built from 15 residues. Germline loops: CDR1 LNHDA, CDR2 SQIVND (reference sequence). Trimming shortened V by 4 bases and J by 7 bases, and 14 bases separated the two germline ends. CDR3 amino acids: CASSTWTEGNSPLHF. CDR3 in DNA: TGTGCCAGTAGTACCTGGACAGAAGGCAATTCACCCCTCCACTTT.

The CDR3 DNA reads TGTGCCAGCAGTGAAGTTTTCACAGCCGTTAACTATGGCTACACCTTC. It translates to CASSEVFTAVNYGYTF. The chain links TRBV6-1 to TRBJ1-2; unclear D gene. CDR1 and CDR2 (germline): MNHNS, SASEGT. The CDR3 has 16 residues. V was trimmed by 1 base and J by 1 base, leaving 13 bases between them.

Turning to this clone: The limits of the CDR3 on the DNA are not certain, so only TCRdb's listed CDR3 is given. This chain joins TRBV25-1 and TRBJ2-7. Germline V CDR1 and CDR2: MGHDK, SYGVNS. The CDR3 contains 16 residues when both ends are counted. CDR3 sequence reads: CASSELVWQWTYEQYF.

The chain uses TRBV24-1 and TRBJ2-3; D not certain. Deletions cut 5 bases from V and 6 bases from J, with 5 bases between. CDR1 is KGHDR, CDR2 SFDVKD, per germline. The CDR3 contains 11 residues. As DNA, the CDR3 is TGTGCCACCAGTGTACGCGATACGCAGTATTTT. Translated, it gives CATSVRDTQYF.

The chain joins TRBV9 to TRBJ2-1, with a tentative D call TRBD2 (6 bases). Trimming left V 0 bases short and J 9 bases short, with 10 bases between. The CDR3 spans 13 residues. Germline CDR1 reads SGDLS; CDR2 reads YYNGEE. The CDR3 is CASSVDVAAEQFF. DNA for the CDR3: TGTGCCAGCAGCGTAGATGTAGCGGCTGAGCAGTTCTTC. The full variable domain, in which reference TRBV9 and TRBJ2-1 provide the parts outside the CDR3, is DSGVTQTPKHLITATGQRVTLRCSPRSGDLSVYWYQQSLDQGLQFLIQYYNGEERAKGNILERFSAQQFPDLHSELNLSSLELGDSALYFCASSVDVAAEQFFGPGTRLTVL.

Concerning this clone itself: One end of the junction does not line up with germline, which may come from a read error. CDR3 DNA sequence: TGTGCCAGCACCGATCTAGGGATGGGTAAAACCATTCAGTACTTC. Its translation: CASTDLGMGKTIQYF. The chain links TRBV27 to TRBJ2-4; no clear D gene. The CDR3 length is 15 residues. Germline V gives CDR1 MNHEY, CDR2 SMNVEV (reference sequence).

CDR3 nucleotide sequence: TGTGCCAGCTCACCACCGGCAGGCCCGAACACTGAAGCTTTCTTT. Translating it yields CASSPPAGPNTEAFF. The chain is built from TRBV18 and TRBJ1-1, with unresolved D. Germline V gene sequence: CDR1 KGHSH, CDR2 LQKENI. This CDR3 has 15 residues. Trimming removed 0 bases from V and 1 base from J, with 9 bases in between.

The rearrangement links TRBV11-2 to TRBJ1-1; D is ambiguous. The CDR3 sequence is 13 residues long. Germline CDR1 is SGHAT and CDR2 is FQNNGV. V lost 7 bases, J lost 4 bases, and 13 bases lay in between. CDR3 sequence reads: CASTLRAGTEAFF. CDR3 in DNA: TGTGCCAGCACTTTGAGGGCGGGCACTGAAGCTTTCTTT.

The rearrangement links TRBV18 to TRBJ1-4, with D perhaps TRBD1 (5 bases). Deletions cut 1 base from V and 0 bases from J, with 12 bases between. The CDR3 is 17 residues long. CDR1 and CDR2 from the germline V gene are KGHSH and LQKENI. The CDR3 reads CASSPQGRTATNEKLFF. DNA of the CDR3: TGTGCCAGCTCACCACAGGGACGGACTGCAACTAATGAAAAACTGTTTTTT.